These 32 T cell receptor beta chains were all obtained from the same sample, sequenced in a study of tumor-infiltrating lymphocytes in primary liver carcinoma. It was unsorted whole blood that yielded blood RNA, and germline DNA was also extracted. Starting from roughly 0.5 ug of total RNA, TCR beta cDNA was produced with a primer in the constant region. ARM-PCR was slightly modified, and three nested multiplex PCR rounds with it gave rise to the TCR beta libraries. In the first two PCR rounds, TRBV1-TRBV30 forward primers were paired with a C-beta reverse primer, and each round lasted nine to ten cycles. TCRdb analysed the multiplex PCR reads with MiXCR anew, one entry per CDR3 protein. Of a few hundred thousand distinct CDR3 sequences listed, 45% to 70% were seen once; the top ten hold more than 15%. The sample comprised peripheral blood. These receptors originate from a woman in her twenties or thirties with primary liver carcinoma and hepatitis B virus infection.

As to this clonotype: The germline gene is not matched at one end of the junction; a read error may be the cause. The chain has TRBV6-5 and TRBJ2-5; 7 bases fit TRBD2. The CDR3 sequence is 15 residues long. Germline lookup yields CDR1 MNHEY and CDR2 SVGAGI. This CDR3 reads CASIYVRGVQETQYF. CDR3 coding DNA: TGTGCCAGCATTTACGTCCGGGGGGTACAAGAGACCCAGTACTTC.

Details on this clonotype: The junction departs from germline at one end; a sequencing error may be responsible. The rearrangement uses TRBV29-1 and TRBJ2-6; D may match TRBD1 or TRBD2 (5 bases each). The CDR3 has 15 residues. Germline assignment: CDR1 SQVTM and CDR2 ANQGSEA. The CDR3 sequence is CSVEWGYSGANALTF. The CDR3 DNA follows: TGCAGCGTTGAGTGGGGGTACTCTGGGGCCAACGCCCTGACTTTC.

The chain carries TRBV4-3 and TRBJ2-7, with 7 bases that match TRBD2. V lost 0 bases, J lost 10 bases, and 18 bases stayed unmatched. CDR1 LGHNA and CDR2 YSLEER come from the germline V gene. The CDR3 sequence is 17 residues long. This CDR3 reads CASSQDRTGGGAGDQYF. DNA for the CDR3: TGCGCCAGCAGCCAAGATCGAACGGGAGGTGGTGCAGGCGACCAGTACTTC.

This clonotype was detected ten times or more. The V call is TRBV4-1, the J call TRBJ2-7; no reliable D call. Per germline, CDR1 MGHRA and CDR2 YSYEKL. The V end was cut by 2 bases, the J end by 2 bases, with 7 bases between. The CDR3 length is 13 residues. The CDR3 sequence is CASSQQATYEQYF. CDR3 DNA sequence: TGCGCCAGCAGCCAACAGGCTACCTACGAGCAGTACTTC.

This clonotype was recorded at least ten times. The rearrangement links TRBV10-2 to TRBJ2-3; 7 nucleotides agree with TRBD2. The CDR3 is 16 amino acids. The trim removed 2 bases at V and 2 bases at J, leaving 7 bases unmatched. The germline CDR1 and CDR2 sequences are WSHSY and SAAADI. CDR3 nucleotide sequence: TGCGCCAGCAGTGAGGGAGCGGGATTCGCCACAGATACGCAGTATTTT. It encodes CASSEGAGFATDTQYF.

Remarks on this clonotype: A much larger clone differs from this one at a single base, so this may be a read error. CDR3 sequence reads: CASTGQGYEQYF. CDR3 sequence (DNA): TGTGCCAGCACTGGCCAGGGGTACGAGCAGTACTTC. This sequence joins TRBV6-5 and TRBJ2-7; D might be TRBD1 (6 bases). There are 12 residues in the CDR3. Germline values: CDR1 MNHEY, CDR2 SVGAGI. V dropped 7 bases and J dropped 4 bases, with 11 bases sitting between them.

This clonotype has only a few counts. The chain recombines TRBV12-5 with TRBJ1-1; D is undetermined. There are 13 residues in the CDR3. The germline V gene encodes CDR1 LGHNT and CDR2 FRNRAP. Trimming left V 1 base short and J 5 bases short, with 8 bases between. CDR3 bases: TGTGCTAGTGGTTTGGAACCGGGGACTGAAGCTTTCTTT. It encodes CASGLEPGTEAFF.

This chain links TRBV6-1 with TRBJ1-5, with a tentative D call TRBD1 (6 bases). Germline V gene sequence: CDR1 MNHNS, CDR2 SASEGT. The CDR3 consists of 15 residues. Trimming removed 4 bases at V and 3 bases at J, with 13 bases between. CDR3 region: CASSAQGINNQPQHF. DNA for the CDR3: TGTGCCAGCAGTGCCCAGGGGATCAACAATCAGCCCCAGCATTTT.

Remarks on this clonotype: Its ends do not fully match the called genes, so a read error is possible. J is TRBJ2-7 and V is TRBV11-2, with TRBD1 matching over 7 bases. Looked up from germline, CDR1 is SGHAT and CDR2 is FQNNGV. This CDR3 contains 12 residues. CDR3 residues: CVSSPGGYEQYF. CDR3 nucleotides: TGTGTCAGCAGTCCAGGGGGCTACGAGCAGTACTTC.

The V call is TRBV6-5, the J call TRBJ2-2; D gene unclear. Germline V CDR1 and CDR2: MNHEY, SVGAGI. V gave up 0 bases and J gave up 0 bases, with 8 bases separating them. This CDR3 is built from 16 residues. CDR3 DNA: TGTGCCAGCAGTTACTCGGGGATTCCGAACACCGGGGAGCTGTTTTTT. This encodes CASSYSGIPNTGELFF.

Worth noting for this clonotype: Germline is not matched at one junction end, which may reflect a read error. The chain couples TRBV6-6 to TRBJ2-7, with 11 bases fitting TRBD1. Germline values: CDR1 MNHNY, CDR2 SVGAGI (reference sequence). The CDR3 is 14 residues long. The CDR3 nucleotides read TGTGTCAGCAGTCAGGGACAGGGGGATGGCGAGCAGTACTTT. Its protein is CVSSQGQGDGEQYF.

Concerning this clonotype: This may be a read error: a much more frequent sequence differs by one nucleotide. Here the CDR3 reads CAISRSGEVAEAFF. The DNA for the CDR3 is TGTGCCATCAGTCGCTCAGGGGAGGTCGCTGAAGCTTTCTTT. The gene calls are TRBV10-3 and TRBJ1-1; a weak D match, TRBD1 (6 bases). From germline, CDR1 is ENHRY and CDR2 SYGVKD. Trimming left V 5 bases short and J 6 bases short, with 16 bases between. This CDR3 has 14 residues.

Notes on this clonotype: This may stem from a read error, because a much larger clone lies one nucleotide away. The V call is TRBV29-1, the J call TRBJ1-2; no definite D call. This CDR3 is built from 12 residues. V shed 2 bases and J shed 3 bases, with 7 bases lying between them. Germline values: CDR1 SQVTM, CDR2 ANQGSEA. The CDR3: CSVERADYGYTF. The CDR3, as DNA: TGCAGCGTTGAAAGGGCGGACTATGGCTACACCTTC. The whole variable domain, remainder taken from reference TRBV29-1 and TRBJ1-2, is SAVISQKPSRDICQRGTSLTIQCQVDSQVTMMFWYRQQPGQSLTLIATANQGSEATYESGFVIDKFPISRPNLTFSTLTVSNMSPEDSSIYLCSVERADYGYTFGSGTRLTVV.

Points on this clonotype: A read error may produce the germline difference seen at one junction end. The rearrangement links TRBV6-5 to TRBJ2-1; 13 bases agree with TRBD2. Germline V CDR1 and CDR2: MNHEY, SVGAGI. The CDR3 has 15 amino acids. CDR3 in amino acids: CASTSTSGRSNEEFF. DNA of the CDR3: TGTGCTAGTACCTCGACTAGCGGGAGGTCAAATGAGGAGTTCTTC.

The chain employs TRBV11-2 and TRBJ1-4; 9 bases fit TRBD1. V was clipped by 8 bases and J by 6 bases; unmatched bases: 7. This CDR3 region has 14 residues. Germline V CDR1 and CDR2: SGHAT, FQNNGV. The CDR3, as DNA: TGTGCCAGCGGCTGGACAGGGGTTGATGAAAAACTGTTTTTT. Its protein is CASGWTGVDEKLFF.

There are a few counts of this clonotype. A much larger clone lies a single base off, so this may be a read error. The chain employs TRBV29-1 and TRBJ2-1, with 15 bases fitting TRBD2. The length of the CDR3 is 15 residues. Trimming removed 4 bases from V and 12 bases from J; junction bases left unmatched: 10. CDR1 is SQVTM and CDR2 is ANQGSEA in the germline V gene. The CDR3 is CSVGRGTSGRTRQFF. CDR3 DNA sequence: TGCAGCGTTGGCCGTGGGACTAGCGGGAGGACGAGGCAGTTCTTC.

This clonotype has only a few counts. This chain joins TRBV6-5 and TRBJ2-1; tentatively, D is TRBD2 (6 bases). Trimming took 0 bases from V and 4 from J, leaving 7 bases between them. Germline V gives CDR1 MNHEY, CDR2 SVGAGI. This CDR3 is built from 14 residues. The CDR3 protein is CASSYSGRYNEQFF. In nucleotides, the CDR3 is TGTGCCAGCAGTTACTCAGGGAGGTACAATGAGCAGTTCTTC.

The chain uses TRBV28 and TRBJ1-6; D is unclear. The germline V and J ends were trimmed by 7 bases and 4 bases, with 14 bases remaining between them. The CDR3 has 15 residues. Germline V lookup: CDR1 MDHEN, CDR2 SYDVKM. The CDR3 loop is CASTPPQRYNSPLHF. Here the CDR3 DNA reads TGTGCCAGCACTCCCCCACAGCGGTATAATTCACCCCTCCACTTT.

For this clonotype: A read error may produce the germline difference seen at one junction end. The chain combines TRBV11-2 with TRBJ2-3; 11 nucleotides line up with TRBD2. The germline V gene encodes CDR1 SGHAT and CDR2 FQNNGV. There are 18 residues in the CDR3. This chain's CDR3 is CASRSGTSGWASTDTQYF. CDR3 nucleotide sequence: TGTGCCAGCAGATCCGGGACTAGCGGATGGGCTAGCACAGACACGCAGTATTTT.

A remark on this clonotype: Just one base apart from a much larger clone, this may be a read error. The CDR3 carries no conserved terminal phenylalanine or tryptophan, so it likely arises from a read error. The J gene is TRBJ1-1, the V gene TRBV6-2 or TRBV6-3; D not resolved. There are 12 residues in the CDR3. Germline CDR1 and CDR2: MNHEY and SVGEGT. V shed 6 bases and J shed 7 bases, with 12 bases lying between them. The DNA for the CDR3 is TGTGCCAGCAGGTCAATTTTCCTTGAAGCTTTCTCT. This encodes CASRSIFLEAFS.

This clonotype has just a few counts. V and J are TRBV6-2 or TRBV6-3 and TRBJ2-7; a weak D match, TRBD2 (5 bases). Deletions cut 5 bases from V and 7 bases from J, with 15 bases between. The germline gives CDR1 MNHEY, CDR2 SVGEGT. The CDR3 has 13 amino acids. In DNA, the CDR3 is TGTGCCAGCAGTGAGGACTCAGTATCGGAGCAGTACTTC. Protein sequence: CASSEDSVSEQYF.

On this clonotype itself: At one end the junction does not follow the germline gene, possibly because of a read error. This chain joins TRBV12-3 or TRBV12-4 and TRBJ1-5; 8 bases match TRBD1. This CDR3 comprises 15 residues. CDR3 sequence (DNA): TGTGCCAGCAGCCGGACAGGGAATAGCAATCAGCCCCGGCATTTT. Protein sequence: CASSRTGNSNQPRHF.

As concerns this clonotype: This may stem from a read error, because a much larger clone lies one nucleotide away. This chain uses TRBV29-1 with TRBJ2-1; maybe TRBD2 (6 bases). V was shortened by 2 bases and J by 7 bases, with 12 bases between the two germline ends. This CDR3 is built from 13 residues. Germline loops: CDR1 SQVTM, CDR2 ANQGSEA. DNA of the CDR3: TGCAGCGTTGAATCCGGCGGGGCGAATGAGCAGTTCTTC. Translated, it gives CSVESGGANEQFF.

Ten or more counts support this clonotype. The CDR3 DNA sequence: TGTGCCAGCAGTTACGGTCGGGGGGCTAACTATGGCTACACCTTC. This gives the protein CASSYGRGANYGYTF. V usage is TRBV6-5 and J usage is TRBJ1-2; tentative D call: TRBD1 (5 bases). In germline, CDR1 is MNHEY, CDR2 SVGAGI. Trimming stripped 2 bases from V and 0 bases from J, with 10 bases between. This CDR3 has 15 amino acids.

Points on this clonotype: This is likely a read error, given that the CDR3 carries no conserved phenylalanine or tryptophan at its end. The chain joins TRBV11-1 to TRBJ2-1; TRBD2 might be the D (7 bases). The CDR3 totals 14 residues. Germline V CDR1 and CDR2: SGHAT, FQDESV (reference sequence). CDR3 region: CASRGNGGNNGQFL. The CDR3 coding sequence is TGTGCCAGTAGGGGGAACGGGGGGAACAATGGGCAGTTCCTC.

Concerning this clonotype: A junction end diverges from the germline sequence, so it may reflect a read error. This chain uses TRBV11-2 with TRBJ2-1; TRBD2 might be the D (6 bases). This CDR3 has 16 residues. Germline assignment: CDR1 SGHAT and CDR2 FQNNGV. The CDR3 nucleotides read TGTGCCAGTAGCTTCCTAGCGAGAACGACCTACAATGAGCAGTTCTTC. This codes for CASSFLARTTYNEQFF.

On this clonotype itself: A much larger clone is a single base away; this may be a read error. V usage is TRBV6-2 or TRBV6-3 and J usage is TRBJ2-4, with 9 bases lining up with TRBD2. From germline, CDR1 is MNHEY and CDR2 SVGEGT. This CDR3 region has 18 residues. The trim removed 6 bases at V and 8 bases at J, leaving 20 bases unmatched. Here the CDR3 DNA reads TGTGCCAGCAGACCCCCCCGGACTAGCGCGAGGAGAAGGGACATTCAGTACTTC. Residues: CASRPPRTSARRRDIQYF.

The V gene is TRBV11-2, the J gene TRBJ2-7, with 8 bases fitting TRBD1. CDR3 length: 16 residues. The germline gives CDR1 SGHAT, CDR2 FQNNGV. V dropped 4 bases and J dropped 3; count of bases not matched to a gene: 11. The CDR3 nucleotides read TGTGCCAGCAGCTCCACCCCGGGACAGGCAGGCTACGAGCAGTACTTC. It yields the protein CASSSTPGQAGYEQYF. The full variable domain, its missing parts supplied by reference TRBV11-2 and TRBJ2-7, is EAGVAQSPRYKIIEKRQSVAFWCNPISGHATLYWYQQILGQGPKLLIQFQNNGVVDDSQLPKDRFSAERLKGVDSTLKIQPAKLEDSAVYLCASSSTPGQAGYEQYFGPGTRLTVT.

In this sample, this clonotype turned up once. Since a much larger clone is just one base distant, this may be a read error. The conserved closing phenylalanine or tryptophan is absent in this CDR3, likely reflecting a read error. This sequence joins TRBV12-3 or TRBV12-4 and TRBJ2-5; TRBD1 aligns across 7 bases. The V gene end was trimmed by 6 bases and the J gene end by 4 bases; junction bases not matched to a gene: 8. The CDR3 length is 14 residues. The CDR3 DNA reads as TGTGCCAGCAGCTCGACAGGGAATGGAGAGACCCAGTACATC. Amino acid sequence: CASSSTGNGETQYI.

Concerning this clonotype: One end of the junction is discordant with germline, which a read error may explain. The chain is built from TRBV29-1 and TRBJ2-4; 7 nucleotides match TRBD2. Germline-derived CDR1 and CDR2 are SQVTM and ANQGSEA. The CDR3 totals 16 residues. The CDR3 region is CSALGGVGLAKNIQYF. CDR3 DNA sequence: TGTAGCGCCCTGGGAGGGGTCGGTCTGGCCAAAAACATTCAATACTTC.

This clonotype was observed a few times. The CDR3 loop reads CASGSLLAGYNEQFF. In DNA form, the CDR3 reads TGTGCCAGCGGCTCGTTACTAGCGGGATATAATGAGCAGTTCTTC. This chain uses TRBV12-3 or TRBV12-4 with TRBJ2-1; TRBD2 aligns across 10 bases. The CDR3 has 15 residues. V was pared by 8 bases and J by 7 bases, with 11 bases of the junction left unmatched.

V and J are TRBV6-2 or TRBV6-3 and TRBJ2-1, with a tentative D call TRBD2 (6 bases). Between the trimmed V and J ends, which lost 6 bases and 4 bases, there was a span of 16 bases. CDR1 MNHEY and CDR2 SVGEGT come from the germline V gene. CDR3 length equals 15 residues. CDR3 coding DNA: TGTGCCAGCAGCCGGGAGTTCGTCGTATACAATGAGCAGTTCTTC. Translation gives CASSREFVVYNEQFF.